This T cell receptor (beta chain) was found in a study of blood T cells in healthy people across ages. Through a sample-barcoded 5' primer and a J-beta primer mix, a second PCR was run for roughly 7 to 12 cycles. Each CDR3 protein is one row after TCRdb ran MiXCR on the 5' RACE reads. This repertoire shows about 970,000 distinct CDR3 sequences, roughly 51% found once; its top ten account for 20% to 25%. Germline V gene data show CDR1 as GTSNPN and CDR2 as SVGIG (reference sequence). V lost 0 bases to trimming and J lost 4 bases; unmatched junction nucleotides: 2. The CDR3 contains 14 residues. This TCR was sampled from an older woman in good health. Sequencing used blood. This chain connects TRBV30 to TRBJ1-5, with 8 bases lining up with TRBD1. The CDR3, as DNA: TGTGCCTGGAGTGTGGGACAGGTTAATCAGCCCCAGCATTTT. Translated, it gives CAWSVGQVNQPQHF.